This T cell receptor (beta chain) was observed in a study of T-cell reconstitution after alpha-beta-depleted transplantation in children listed by TCRdb under 2016. For context, the study as a whole: The study quantitatively tracked T-cell immune reconstitution after TCRalphabeta/CD19-depleted allogeneic hematopoietic cell transplantation in children using TCR repertoire profiling. The paper as a whole reports these results and caveats: In some patients, high TCRbeta diversity at day 60 was attributed to recipient T cells and intrathymic progenitors that had survived conditioning. The apparently early alphabetaT-cell count recovery about two months after transplant was reportedly dependent on only several hundred rapidly expanded clones derived from non-depleted graft cells. Over the following months the frequencies of hyperexpanded clones went down, and after one year T-cell counts and TCRbeta diversity were mostly credited to newly produced T cells.

Reading the label with the study, this specimen's treatment or condition is: allogeneic hematopoietic cell transplantation with graft depleted of TCRalphabeta T cells and CD19 B cells. TCRalphabeta/CD19-depleted allogeneic hematopoietic cell grafts were given to the transplant recipients, all of whom were children. In the germline V gene, CDR1 corresponds to SGHTA and CDR2 to FQGTGA. The V and J ends are trimmed by 5 bases and 6 bases, leaving 22 bases between them. From the cysteine through the phenylalanine, the CDR3 covers 16 amino acids. Only the CDR3 region is kept as DNA, spanning 48 bases read in frame from base 1. The library was prepared using PCR. TCRdb shows the sequencer as Illumina HiSeq 2500. To normalize quantification of the TCRbeta repertoire, the TCR libraries were built with molecular barcoding that relied on unique molecular identifiers. Starting from the raw public reads, TCRdb applied fastp trimming at Q25, assembled clones with MiXCR and retained in-frame beta chains. Identical CDR3 proteins give one entry, which carries the most common genes and DNA. The sample table lists roughly 240,000 distinct CDR3 sequences, around 8% of them with a count of one. The ten largest clones represent less than 8% of the sample.

This clonotype was recorded many times. The target of this receptor is not known. No quality values exist for individual bases; no much larger clone is one base distant. Sequenced here: PBMCs, mostly from graft donor cells, sampled 180 days after TCRalphabeta/CD19-depleted stem cell transplant. The source of this sequence is a male patient younger than 18 who had a stem cell transplant for acute lymphoblastic leukemia, so the T cells may come from the graft donor. The chain couples TRBV7-3 to TRBJ1-1; TRBD1 might be the D gene, on 5 matching bases. This receptor carries the CDR3 CASSPRRGRRDAEAFF. The DNA is TGTGCCAGCAGCCCCAGACGAGGGCGACGGGACGCTGAAGCTTTCTTT.